This is a list of T cell receptor beta chains from one sample in a study of metastatic and nonmetastatic thyroid tumors. TCRdb re-called the PCR reads with MiXCR. The sample contains about 14,000 clones, 30% to 35% of which appear only once. The specimen sequenced was tumor tissue. These receptors all come from a female donor with papillary thyroid cancer or a benign thyroid nodule (not recorded which). Some clones in this sample may be carry-over from other donors' samples. CDR3s include the opening cysteine and the closing phenylalanine or tryptophan. The order of the fields is D gene, J gene, clone size, V gene, CDR3 length, CDR3 DNA, CDR3 protein. D genes are given only for firm matches. A row's size may be missing; if present it is once, few, many or a size class.

D: TRBD2
J: TRBJ2-2
size: .
V: TRBV6-1
length: 14
DNA: TGTGCCAGCAGTGTTGCGGGGGACACCGGGGAGCTGTTTTTT
CDR3: CASSVAGDTGELFF

D: .
J: TRBJ2-5
size: .
V: TRBV4-1
length: 16
DNA: TGCGCCAGCAGCCAAGGGGGACGGAGATCCCAAGAGACCCAGTACTTC
CDR3: CASSQGGRRSQETQYF

D: .
J: TRBJ1-2
size: few
V: TRBV6-5
length: 12
DNA: TGTGCCAGCAGTTACTCCGGCTATGGCTACACCTTC
CDR3: CASSYSGYGYTF

D: .
J: TRBJ1-1
size: .
V: TRBV20-1
length: 12
DNA: TGCAGTGCACGGACAGCGAACACTGAAGCTTTCTTT
CDR3: CSARTANTEAFF

D: TRBD2
J: TRBJ2-7
size: .
V: TRBV5-6
length: 15
DNA: TGTGCCAGCAGCTCGACAGCCGCCGGGGGGTACGAGCAGTACTTC
CDR3: CASSSTAAGGYEQYF

D: .
J: TRBJ1-5
size: once
V: TRBV19
length: 16
DNA: TGTGCCAGTAGTATAGTTCGGGGGGACCGTCATCAGCCCCAGCATTTT
CDR3: CASSIVRGDRHQPQHF

D: TRBD1
J: TRBJ1-6
size: .
V: TRBV5-8
length: 16
DNA: TGTGCCAGCAGCTCGACAGGGAGGTTGTTTTACTCACCCCTCCACTTT
CDR3: CASSSTGRLFYSPLHF

D: .
J: TRBJ2-1
size: medium-sized
V: TRBV28
length: 17
DNA: TGTGCCAGCAGTTTAGGTTTCGGCCCTGGCATTTACAATGAGCAGTTCTTC
CDR3: CASSLGFGPGIYNEQFF

D: TRBD2
J: TRBJ2-1
size: medium-sized
V: TRBV20-1
length: 13
DNA: TGCAGTGCTAGCAGCGGGAGAGAGGATGAGCAGTTCTTC
CDR3: CSASSGREDEQFF

D: TRBD1
J: TRBJ1-2
size: medium-sized
V: TRBV6-5
length: 16
DNA: TGTGCCAGCAGTTACCGCCCAGTGACAGGGCCCTATGGCTACACCTTC
CDR3: CASSYRPVTGPYGYTF

D: .
J: TRBJ2-2
size: once
V: TRBV7-9
length: 15
DNA: TGTGCCAGCACCCAATTAGCACCCCACAACGGGGAGCTGTTTTTT
CDR3: CASTQLAPHNGELFF